This TCR beta chain comes out of a study of shared clonotypes between healthy human individuals. Study details: Sampling drew on donors who were a couple of women and three men aged 18 to 49.

The investigators split CD4+ cells into a CD45RA+ naive subset and a CD45RA-negative memory subset. Measured with immunoSEQ multiplex PCR; TCRdb has only the in-frame clones, and not every one. The sample carries 2 million or so clones, 95% recorded once. The receptor was isolated from a man aged 18 to 30 in good health. The sample comprised naive CD4+ T cells sorted from blood. Subset: CD45RA+ positively selected.

This CDR3 is CASSIRTGNYEQYF. The CDR3, as DNA: TGTGCCAGTAGTATACGGACAGGGAACTACGAGCAGTACTTC. The V gene is TRBV19, the J gene TRBJ2-7; 8 nucleotides agree with TRBD1. V trimming: 2 bases; J trimming: 3 bases; junction bases outside the gene matches: 3. In germline, CDR1 is LNHDA, CDR2 SQIVND (reference sequence). The CDR3 consists of 14 residues.